This TCR beta chain was sequenced for a study of cytomegalovirus exposure and HLA in healthy donors. Study information: HLA-typed donors were the source of 86 million or so unique TCRs held in an early data release.

Study-wide results and limits: TCR beta V- and J-gene trimming, according to a later analysis, was linked to a missense DCLRE1C variant. Within a later analysis, the majority of CMV-associated TCR beta chains appeared HLA-restricted.

Primers included in the PCR were 60 Vbeta and 13 Jbeta primers. Sequencing used immunoSEQ multiplex PCR; TCRdb keeps in-frame clones, though not all of them. Of roughly 100,000 clones listed, about 9.5% were seen once; the top ten hold 5% to 6.5%. At collection, donors were nominally healthy, but unrecorded immune exposures were probable. The sample holds a few counts of this clone. Its antigen is unidentified. CDR1 is LGHNT, CDR2 FRNRAP, per germline. The length of the CDR3 is 13 residues. Trimming removed 1 base from V and 5 bases from J, with 7 bases in between. The V and J genes are TRBV12-5 and TRBJ2-3; maybe TRBD1 (6 bases). The sequenced sample consisted of PBMCs. The clonotype comes from a man aged 40-49 years in good health and CMV-seropositive. The CDR3 DNA reads as TGTGCTAGTGGTTTGGGAGGGGGAGATACGCAGTATTTT. Amino acids: CASGLGGGDTQYF.